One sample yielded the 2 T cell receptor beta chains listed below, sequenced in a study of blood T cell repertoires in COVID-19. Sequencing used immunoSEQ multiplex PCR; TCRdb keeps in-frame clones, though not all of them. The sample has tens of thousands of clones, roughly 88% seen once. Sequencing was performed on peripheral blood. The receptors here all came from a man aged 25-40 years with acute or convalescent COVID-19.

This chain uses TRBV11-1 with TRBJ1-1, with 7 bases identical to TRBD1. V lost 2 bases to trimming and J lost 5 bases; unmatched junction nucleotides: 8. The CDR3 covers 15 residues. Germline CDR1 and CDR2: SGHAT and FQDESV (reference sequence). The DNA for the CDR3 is TGTGCCAGCAGCTTAACCCGGACAGGAGGGACTGAAGCTTTCTTT. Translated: CASSLTRTGGTEAFF.

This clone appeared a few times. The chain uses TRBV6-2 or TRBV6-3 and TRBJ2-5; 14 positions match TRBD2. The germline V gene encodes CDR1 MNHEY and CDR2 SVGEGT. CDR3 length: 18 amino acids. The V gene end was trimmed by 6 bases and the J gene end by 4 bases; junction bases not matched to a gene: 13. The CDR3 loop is CASSDRLAGGPKAETQYF. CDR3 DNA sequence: TGTGCCAGCAGCGACAGACTAGCGGGAGGGCCAAAGGCAGAGACCCAGTACTTC.